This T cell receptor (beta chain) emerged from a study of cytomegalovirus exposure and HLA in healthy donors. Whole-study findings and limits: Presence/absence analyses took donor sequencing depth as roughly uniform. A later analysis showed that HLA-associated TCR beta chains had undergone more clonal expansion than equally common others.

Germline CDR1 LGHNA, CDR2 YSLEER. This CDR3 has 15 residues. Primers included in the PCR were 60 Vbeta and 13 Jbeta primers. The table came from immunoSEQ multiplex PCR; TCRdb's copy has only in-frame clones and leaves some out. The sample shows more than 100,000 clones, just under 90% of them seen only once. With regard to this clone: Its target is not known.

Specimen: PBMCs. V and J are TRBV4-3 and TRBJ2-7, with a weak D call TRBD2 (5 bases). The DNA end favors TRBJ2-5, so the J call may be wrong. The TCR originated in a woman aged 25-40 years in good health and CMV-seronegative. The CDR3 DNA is TGCGCCAGCAGCCAAGATGCGGACTCCCAAGAGACCCAGTACTTC. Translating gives CASSQDADSQETQYF.